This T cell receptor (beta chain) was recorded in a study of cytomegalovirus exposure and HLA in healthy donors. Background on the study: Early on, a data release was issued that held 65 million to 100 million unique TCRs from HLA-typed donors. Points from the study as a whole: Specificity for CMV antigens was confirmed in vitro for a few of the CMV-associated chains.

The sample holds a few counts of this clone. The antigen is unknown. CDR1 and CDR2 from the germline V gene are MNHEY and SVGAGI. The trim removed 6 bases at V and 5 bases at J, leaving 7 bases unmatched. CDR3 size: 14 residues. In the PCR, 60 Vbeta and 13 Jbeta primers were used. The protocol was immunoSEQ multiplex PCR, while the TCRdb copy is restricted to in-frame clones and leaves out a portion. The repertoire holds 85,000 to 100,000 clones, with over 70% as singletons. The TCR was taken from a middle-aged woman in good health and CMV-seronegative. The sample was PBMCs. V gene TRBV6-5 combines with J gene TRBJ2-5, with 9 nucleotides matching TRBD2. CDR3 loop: CASSRLADRETQYF. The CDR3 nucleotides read TGTGCCAGCAGCCGACTAGCGGACCGCGAGACCCAGTACTTC.